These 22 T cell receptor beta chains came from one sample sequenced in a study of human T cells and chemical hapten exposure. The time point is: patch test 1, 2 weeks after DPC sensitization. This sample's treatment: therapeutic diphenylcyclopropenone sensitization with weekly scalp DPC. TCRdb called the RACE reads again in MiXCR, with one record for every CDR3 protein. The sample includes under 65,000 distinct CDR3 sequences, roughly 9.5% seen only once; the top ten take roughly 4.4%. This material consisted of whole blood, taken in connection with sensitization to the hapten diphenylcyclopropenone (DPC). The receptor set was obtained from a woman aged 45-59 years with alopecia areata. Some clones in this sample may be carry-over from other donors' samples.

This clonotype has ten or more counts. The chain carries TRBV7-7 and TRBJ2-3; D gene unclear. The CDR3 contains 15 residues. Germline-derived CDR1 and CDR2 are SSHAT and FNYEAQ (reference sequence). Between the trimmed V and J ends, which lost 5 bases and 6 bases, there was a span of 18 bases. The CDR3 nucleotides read TGTGCCAGCAGCCCCGCCGGAGAGCCTTGGGATACGCAGTATTTT. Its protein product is CASSPAGEPWDTQYF.

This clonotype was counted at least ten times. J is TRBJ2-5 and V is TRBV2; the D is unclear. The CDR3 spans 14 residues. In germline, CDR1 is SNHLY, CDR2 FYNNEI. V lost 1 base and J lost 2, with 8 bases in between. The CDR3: CASSEGVGQETQYF. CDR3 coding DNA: TGTGCCAGCAGTGAAGGGGTCGGTCAAGAGACCCAGTACTTC.

The CDR3 DNA sequence: TGCTGCACAGGGGGGAACACTGAAGCTTTCTTT. Its protein is CCTGGNTEAFF. This sequence joins TRBV29-1 and TRBJ1-1; 8 bases map to TRBD1. CDR1 SQVTM and CDR2 ANQGSEA come from the germline V gene. The length of the CDR3 is 11 residues.

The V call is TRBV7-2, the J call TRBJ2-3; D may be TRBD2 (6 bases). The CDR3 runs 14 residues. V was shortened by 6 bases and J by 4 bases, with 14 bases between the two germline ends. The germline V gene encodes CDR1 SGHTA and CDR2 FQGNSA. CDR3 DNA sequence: TGTGCCAGCAGTACGGGAGTAGGGCCAGATACGCAGTATTTT. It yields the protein CASSTGVGPDTQYF.

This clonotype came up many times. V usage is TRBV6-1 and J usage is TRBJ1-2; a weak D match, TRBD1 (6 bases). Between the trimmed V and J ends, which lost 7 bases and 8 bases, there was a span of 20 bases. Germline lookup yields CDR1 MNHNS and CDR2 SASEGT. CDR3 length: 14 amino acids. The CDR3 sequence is CASILNPNRDGYTF. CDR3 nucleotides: TGTGCCAGCATTCTCAATCCTAACAGGGACGGCTACACCTTC.

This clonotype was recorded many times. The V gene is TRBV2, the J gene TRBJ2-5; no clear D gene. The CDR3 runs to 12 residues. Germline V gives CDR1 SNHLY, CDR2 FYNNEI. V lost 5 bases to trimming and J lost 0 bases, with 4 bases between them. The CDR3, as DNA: TGTGCCAGCAGTATGTACCAAGAGACCCAGTACTTC. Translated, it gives CASSMYQETQYF.

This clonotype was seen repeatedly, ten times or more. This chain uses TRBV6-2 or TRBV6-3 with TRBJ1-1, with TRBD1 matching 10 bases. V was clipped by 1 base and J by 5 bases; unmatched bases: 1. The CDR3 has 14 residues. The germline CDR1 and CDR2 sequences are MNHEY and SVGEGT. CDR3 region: CASSYWTGGTEAFF. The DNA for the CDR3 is TGTGCCAGCAGTTACTGGACAGGGGGGACTGAAGCTTTCTTT.

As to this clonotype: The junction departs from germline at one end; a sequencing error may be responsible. CDR3 sequence: CASSRTGGSYGQYF. The CDR3 DNA reads as TGTGCCAGCAGTCGGACAGGGGGGTCCTACGGGCAGTACTTC. The genes are TRBV6-5 and TRBJ2-7; TRBD1 matches 10 bases. CDR1 MNHEY and CDR2 SVGAGI come from the germline V gene. The CDR3 loop spans 14 amino acids.

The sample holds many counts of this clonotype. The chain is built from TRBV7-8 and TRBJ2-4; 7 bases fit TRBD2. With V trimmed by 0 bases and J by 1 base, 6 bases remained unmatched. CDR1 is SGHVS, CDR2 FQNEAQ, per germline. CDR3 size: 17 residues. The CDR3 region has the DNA TGTGCCAGCAGCTTAGCTCGAGCGGGATTGGCCAAAAACATTCAGTACTTC. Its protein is CASSLARAGLAKNIQYF.

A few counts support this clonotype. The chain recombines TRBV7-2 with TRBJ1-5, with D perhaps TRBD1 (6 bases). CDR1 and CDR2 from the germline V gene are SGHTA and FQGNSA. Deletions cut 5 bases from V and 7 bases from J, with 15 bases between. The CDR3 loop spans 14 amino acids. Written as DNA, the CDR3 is TGTGCCAGCAGCCCGTACAGGGAGGGCCAGCCCCAGCATTTT. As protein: CASSPYREGQPQHF.

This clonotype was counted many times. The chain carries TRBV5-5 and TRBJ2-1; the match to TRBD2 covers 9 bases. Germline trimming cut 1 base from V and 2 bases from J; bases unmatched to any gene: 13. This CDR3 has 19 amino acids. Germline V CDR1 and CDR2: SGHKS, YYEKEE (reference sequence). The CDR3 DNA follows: TGTGCCAGCAGCTTGCATCTGGGTAGCGGGAGATCGGCCTACAATGAGCAGTTCTTC. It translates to CASSLHLGSGRSAYNEQFF.

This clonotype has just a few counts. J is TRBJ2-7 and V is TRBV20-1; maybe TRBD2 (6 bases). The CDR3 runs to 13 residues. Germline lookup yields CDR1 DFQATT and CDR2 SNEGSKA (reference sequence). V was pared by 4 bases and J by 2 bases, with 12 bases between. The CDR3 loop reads CSATWAGTYEQYF. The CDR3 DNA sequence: TGCAGTGCTACATGGGCGGGAACCTACGAGCAGTACTTC.

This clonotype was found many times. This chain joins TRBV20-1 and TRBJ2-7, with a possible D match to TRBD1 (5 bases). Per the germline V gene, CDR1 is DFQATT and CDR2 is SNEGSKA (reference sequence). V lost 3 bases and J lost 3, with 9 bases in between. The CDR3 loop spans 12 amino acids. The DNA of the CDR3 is TGCAGTGCTAGGACAGATCTCTACGAGCAGTACTTC. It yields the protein CSARTDLYEQYF.

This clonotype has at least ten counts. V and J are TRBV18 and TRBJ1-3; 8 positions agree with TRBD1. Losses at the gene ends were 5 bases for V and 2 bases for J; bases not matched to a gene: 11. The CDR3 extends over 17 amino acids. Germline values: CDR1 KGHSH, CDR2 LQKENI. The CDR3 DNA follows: TGTGCCAGCTCAGCCACGGAAATCAGGGGGCCTGGAAACACCATATATTTT. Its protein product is CASSATEIRGPGNTIYF.

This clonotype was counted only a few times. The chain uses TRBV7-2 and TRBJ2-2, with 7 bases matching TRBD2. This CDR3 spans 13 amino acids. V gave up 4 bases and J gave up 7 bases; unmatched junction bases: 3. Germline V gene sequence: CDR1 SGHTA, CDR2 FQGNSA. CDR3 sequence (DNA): TGTGCCAGCAGCTCAACTAGCGTCGGGGAGCTGTTTTTT. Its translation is CASSSTSVGELFF.

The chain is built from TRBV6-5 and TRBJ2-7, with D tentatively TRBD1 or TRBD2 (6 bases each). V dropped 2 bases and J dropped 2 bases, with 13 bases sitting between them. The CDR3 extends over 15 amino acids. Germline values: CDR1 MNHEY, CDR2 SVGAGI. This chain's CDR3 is CASSYRRDTAYEQYF. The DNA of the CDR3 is TGTGCCAGCAGTTACCGGAGGGACACAGCCTACGAGCAGTACTTC.

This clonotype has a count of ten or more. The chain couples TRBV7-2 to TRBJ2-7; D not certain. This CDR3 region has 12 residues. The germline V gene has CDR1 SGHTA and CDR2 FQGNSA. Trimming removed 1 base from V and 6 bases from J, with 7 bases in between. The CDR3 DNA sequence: TGTGCCAGCAGCTTAGGTAGATCCGAGCAGTACTTC. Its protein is CASSLGRSEQYF.

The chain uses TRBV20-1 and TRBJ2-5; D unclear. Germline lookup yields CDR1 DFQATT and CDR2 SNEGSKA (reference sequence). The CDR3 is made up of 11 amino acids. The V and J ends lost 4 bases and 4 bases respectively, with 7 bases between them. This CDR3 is CSAKPGETQYF. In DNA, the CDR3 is TGCAGTGCTAAGCCAGGAGAGACCCAGTACTTC.

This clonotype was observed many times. For the CDR3, the DNA is TGTGCCAGTAGGGGGCTCCTCCACCAAGAGACCCAGTACTTC. It is translated as CASRGLLHQETQYF. The chain uses TRBV19 and TRBJ2-5, with a possible D match to TRBD1 (5 bases). The ends were cut back, 6 bases at V and 0 bases at J, with 11 bases in the middle. The CDR3 extends over 14 amino acids. Germline V gives CDR1 LNHDA, CDR2 SQIVND (reference sequence).

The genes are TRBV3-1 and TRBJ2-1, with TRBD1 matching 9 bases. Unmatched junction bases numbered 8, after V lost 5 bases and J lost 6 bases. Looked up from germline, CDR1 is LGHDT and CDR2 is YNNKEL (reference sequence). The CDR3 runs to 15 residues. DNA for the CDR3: TGTGCCAGCAGCACCGGGACAGGGAGGGGCAATGAGCAGTTCTTC. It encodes CASSTGTGRGNEQFF.

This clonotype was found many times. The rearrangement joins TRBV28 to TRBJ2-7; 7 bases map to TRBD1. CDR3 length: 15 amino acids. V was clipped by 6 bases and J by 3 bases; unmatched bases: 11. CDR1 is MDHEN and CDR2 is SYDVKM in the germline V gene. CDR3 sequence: CASSRGQATIYEQYF. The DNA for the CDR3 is TGTGCCAGCAGCCGAGGACAGGCGACGATCTACGAGCAGTACTTC. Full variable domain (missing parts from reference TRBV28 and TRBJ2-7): DVKVTQSSRYLVKRTGEKVFLECVQDMDHENMFWYRQDPGLGLRLIYFSYDVKMKEKGDIPEGYSVSREKKERFSLILESASTNQTSMYLCASSRGQATIYEQYFGPGTRLTVT.

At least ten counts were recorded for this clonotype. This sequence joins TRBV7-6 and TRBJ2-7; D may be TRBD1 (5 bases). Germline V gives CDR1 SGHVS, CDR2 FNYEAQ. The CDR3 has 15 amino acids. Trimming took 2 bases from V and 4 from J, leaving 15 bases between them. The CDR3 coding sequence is TGTGCCAGCAGCTTATTGGCACAGGCGATGTACGAGCAGTACTTC. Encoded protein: CASSLLAQAMYEQYF. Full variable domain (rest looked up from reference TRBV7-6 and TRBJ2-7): GAGVSQSPRYKVTKRGQDVALRCDPISGHVSLYWYRQALGQGPEFLTYFNYEAQQDKSGLPNDRFSAERPEGSISTLTIQRTEQRDSAMYRCASSLLAQAMYEQYFGPGTRLTVT.